This passage covers 18 T cell receptor beta chains from one sample sequenced in a study of cytomegalovirus exposure and HLA in healthy donors. 13 Jbeta primers and 60 Vbeta primers were used for the PCR. Assay used: immunoSEQ multiplex PCR; TCRdb lists only in-frame clones, some missing. The data contain 150,000 to 200,000 clones, approximately 79% of them singletons. Sequenced: PBMCs. All receptors derive from a man aged 40-49 years in good health and CMV-seropositive.

This clone was picked up a small number of times. The J gene is TRBJ1-1, the V gene TRBV7-2; D perhaps matches TRBD1 (6 bases). CDR3 size: 14 residues. V was pared by 5 bases and J by 2 bases, with 12 bases between. CDR1 and CDR2 (germline): SGHTA, FQGNSA. In DNA form, the CDR3 reads TGTGCCAGCAGCCTATGGACAGCTAACACTGAAGCTTTCTTT. This translates into CASSLWTANTEAFF. Complete variable domain (other parts from reference TRBV7-2 and TRBJ1-1): GAGVSQSPSNKVTEKGKDVELRCDPISGHTALYWYRQSLGQGLEFLIYFQGNSAPDKSGLPSDRFSAERTGGSVSTLTIQRTQQEDSAVYLCASSLWTANTEAFFGQGTRLTVV.

This clone was recorded a few times. The chain links TRBV18 to TRBJ2-3; the D is unclear. Germline V gives CDR1 KGHSH, CDR2 LQKENI. Trimming removed 1 base at V and 1 base at J, with 15 bases between. The CDR3 extends over 17 amino acids. In DNA form, the CDR3 reads TGTGCCAGCTCACCACTCTCTTCTTCCTATGGCACAGATACGCAGTATTTT. Translation gives CASSPLSSSYGTDTQYF.

This clone was counted once. The chain couples TRBV19 to TRBJ2-2, with TRBD1 matching over 8 bases. Looked up from germline, CDR1 is LNHDA and CDR2 is SQIVND (reference sequence). The CDR3 runs to 15 residues. The V gene end was trimmed by 4 bases and the J gene end by 0 bases; junction bases not matched to a gene: 1. CDR3 loop: CASSKGQANTGELFF. In nucleotides, the CDR3 is TGTGCCAGTAGTAAGGGACAGGCGAACACCGGGGAGCTGTTTTTT.

The gene calls are TRBV18 and TRBJ2-7, with 7 bases matching TRBD2. V was pared by 4 bases and J by 3 bases, with 6 bases of the junction left unmatched. Germline loops: CDR1 KGHSH, CDR2 LQKENI. The CDR3 totals 14 residues. The CDR3 protein is CASSLQGGGYEQYF. CDR3 bases: TGTGCCAGCTCACTACAAGGCGGGGGCTACGAGCAGTACTTC.

This sequence joins TRBV5-1 and TRBJ2-7, with 10 bases fitting TRBD1. Germline V gene data show CDR1 as SGHRS and CDR2 as YFSETQ. V trimming: 4 bases; J trimming: 6 bases; junction bases outside the gene matches: 7. This CDR3 is built from 14 residues. CDR3 coding DNA: TGCGCCAGCAGCACGGGACAGGGGCTACGCGAGCAGTACTTC. It encodes CASSTGQGLREQYF. The entire variable domain, with the rest obtained from reference TRBV5-1 and TRBJ2-7, is as follows: KAGVTQTPRYLIKTRGQQVTLSCSPISGHRSVSWYQQTPGQGLQFLFEYFSETQRNKGNFPGRFSGRQFSNSRSEMNVSTLELGDSALYLCASSTGQGLREQYFGPGTRLTVT.

This clone was counted only a few times. The chain links TRBV30 to TRBJ2-6, with D unclear. This CDR3 contains 14 residues. Deletions cut 3 bases from V and 0 bases from J, with 6 bases between. Germline CDR1 and CDR2: GTSNPN and SVGIG (reference sequence). This CDR3 reads CAWSQNSGANVLTF. CDR3 coding DNA: TGTGCCTGGAGCCAAAACTCTGGGGCCAACGTCCTGACTTTC.

The count of this clone is one. The chain links TRBV10-2 to TRBJ2-1; 8 nucleotides align to TRBD2. There are 14 residues in the CDR3. Germline V gene lookup returns CDR1 WSHSY and CDR2 SAAADI. J gave up 5 bases and V 6 bases, and 6 bases lay outside the gene matches. CDR3 region: CASSGGAYNNEQFF. The CDR3 DNA reads as TGCGCCAGCAGCGGGGGGGCCTACAACAATGAGCAGTTCTTC.

The table lists this clone with a count of one. This rearrangement joins TRBV10-3 to TRBJ2-5; weak D call: TRBD2 (5 bases). Germline loops: CDR1 ENHRY, CDR2 SYGVKD. V shed 3 bases and J shed 5 bases, with 13 bases lying between them. The CDR3 has 14 amino acids. The CDR3 DNA sequence: TGTGCCATCAGTGAATCAGCGGCCGGGGAGACCCAGTACTTC. Its translation: CAISESAAGETQYF.

The V and J genes are TRBV13 and TRBJ2-7; 7 nucleotides match TRBD2. This CDR3 comprises 14 residues. Germline V gene data show CDR1 as PRHDT and CDR2 as FYEKMQ (reference sequence). The ends lost 5 bases at V and 0 bases at J; junction bases unmatched: 4. CDR3 nucleotides: TGTGCCAGCAGCCCCGGGGGGTACTCCTACGAGCAGTACTTC. Translating gives CASSPGGYSYEQYF.

This clone was detected only once. The CDR3 DNA reads as TGTGCCAGCAGCCGGTTTGGGGGCCAGACTAGCGGGGGGCAAGAGACCCAGTACTTC. Translating it yields CASSRFGGQTSGGQETQYF. V and J are TRBV11-2 and TRBJ2-5; 13 bases align to TRBD2. The CDR3 spans 19 residues. Germline trimming cut 5 bases from V and 2 bases from J; bases unmatched to any gene: 14. Germline CDR1 and CDR2: SGHAT and FQNNGV.

This clone was seen just once. This rearrangement joins TRBV4-1 to TRBJ2-1; D gene unclear. Per the germline V gene, CDR1 is MGHRA and CDR2 is YSYEKL. V was trimmed by 1 base and J by 0 bases, leaving 7 bases between them. The CDR3 has 15 residues. The CDR3 DNA follows: TGCGCCAGCAGCCAAGCCCCGAGCTCCTACAATGAGCAGTTCTTC. Its translation: CASSQAPSSYNEQFF.

This clone appeared a single time. The chain joins TRBV27 to TRBJ2-2; 8 bases line up with TRBD1. The CDR3 consists of 17 residues. CDR1 and CDR2 from the germline V gene are MNHEY and SMNVEV (reference sequence). J gave up 3 bases and V 5 bases, and 11 bases lay outside the gene matches. CDR3 region: CASSPEIRQGYTGELFF. DNA of the CDR3: TGTGCCAGCAGTCCAGAGATACGACAGGGGTACACCGGGGAGCTGTTTTTT.

The chain couples TRBV9 to TRBJ1-1; D may be TRBD1 (6 bases). V was cut by 0 bases and J by 6 bases, with 12 bases left in between. The CDR3 length is 14 residues. Germline V gene lookup returns CDR1 SGDLS and CDR2 YYNGEE. CDR3 DNA sequence: TGTGCCAGCAGCGTAGGGACAGTTCCTGCTGAAGCTTTCTTT. Protein product: CASSVGTVPAEAFF.

The chain combines TRBV11-2 with TRBJ2-7; 7 bases map to TRBD1. The V gene end was trimmed by 2 bases and the J gene end by 0 bases; junction bases not matched to a gene: 16. CDR1 and CDR2 from the germline V gene are SGHAT and FQNNGV. The CDR3 extends over 19 amino acids. Here the CDR3 reads CASSLPTSGPGQSSYEQYF. The CDR3 DNA follows: TGTGCCAGCAGCTTACCAACTTCTGGCCCGGGACAGAGCTCCTACGAGCAGTACTTC.

The sample holds a few counts of this clone. The chain recombines TRBV27 with TRBJ1-5; a weak D match, TRBD1 (5 bases). V lost 7 bases to trimming and J lost 2 bases, with 21 bases between them. CDR3 length: 17 amino acids. Germline CDR1 is MNHEY and CDR2 is SMNVEV (reference sequence). The CDR3 region has the DNA TGTGCCAGCATTTCTAACCTCGACAGACTAGGCAATCAGCCCCAGCATTTT. It codes for CASISNLDRLGNQPQHF.

V usage is TRBV5-4 and J usage is TRBJ2-1; the match to TRBD2 covers 9 bases. CDR1 is SGHNT, CDR2 YYREEE, per germline (reference sequence). V was pared by 5 bases and J by 7 bases, with 10 bases of the junction left unmatched. The CDR3 length is 15 residues. The CDR3 DNA sequence: TGTGCCAGCAGTCTGGCGGTAGCGGGGGTGAATGAGCAGTTCTTC. This encodes CASSLAVAGVNEQFF.

This clone has only a few counts. The chain links TRBV14 to TRBJ2-5, with TRBD2 as a possible D gene (5 bases). The CDR3 is 16 residues long. Trimming took off 5 bases at V and 5 bases at J, with 21 bases between the two ends. The germline V gene encodes CDR1 SGHDN and CDR2 FVKESK. As DNA, the CDR3 is TGTGCCAGCAGCGCCAACACGGGGTTCGCATGGGAGACCCAGTACTTC. This codes for CASSANTGFAWETQYF.

The chain combines TRBV4-3 with TRBJ2-7; the D gene is possibly TRBD2 (6 bases). The CDR3 spans 16 residues. Germline loops: CDR1 LGHNA, CDR2 YSLEER. Trimming left V 0 bases short and J 5 bases short, with 17 bases between. The CDR3 sequence is CASSQEAGTRFNEQYF. The CDR3 DNA sequence: TGCGCCAGCAGCCAAGAGGCGGGGACTCGGTTTAACGAGCAGTACTTC.